Below are 17 T cell receptor beta chains sequenced from a single sample in a study of T cell responses to AZD1222 COVID-19 vaccine. Some clones are missing from TCRdb's copy, which holds only in-frame ones; the method was immunoSEQ multiplex PCR. The data hold tens of thousands of clones, with roughly 85% observed a single time. Sequencing used peripheral blood, obtained on day 0 of AZD1222 vaccination. These TCRs come from an adult in good health.

This clone was seen only once. The V call is TRBV6-5, the J call TRBJ2-3; a weak D match, TRBD1 (6 bases). The germline V gene has CDR1 MNHEY and CDR2 SVGAGI. CDR3 length: 15 amino acids. Between the trimmed V and J ends, which lost 2 bases and 5 bases, there was a span of 14 bases. CDR3 nucleotides: TGTGCCAGCAGTTACGAGGGACATGGAAAAGATACGCAGTATTTT. As protein: CASSYEGHGKDTQYF.

There are a few counts of this clone. V and J are TRBV4-2 and TRBJ1-4, with 11 bases fitting TRBD1. V lost 0 bases to trimming and J lost 7 bases; unmatched junction nucleotides: 1. The CDR3 length is 15 residues. CDR1 and CDR2 from the germline V gene are LGHNA and YNFKEQ. The CDR3 is CASSQEGTGGEKLFF. In nucleotides, the CDR3 is TGTGCCAGCAGCCAAGAAGGGACAGGGGGTGAAAAACTGTTTTTT.

The chain combines TRBV19 with TRBJ2-7; the D call may be TRBD1 or TRBD2 (5 bases each). CDR1 is LNHDA and CDR2 is SQIVND in the germline V gene (reference sequence). Trimming took off 5 bases at V and 3 bases at J, with 17 bases between the two ends. The CDR3 runs to 15 residues. The CDR3 sequence is CASSGQAGTDYEQYF. CDR3 DNA: TGTGCCAGTAGTGGGCAGGCCGGGACGGACTACGAGCAGTACTTC.

This rearrangement joins TRBV7-9 to TRBJ1-1; TRBD1 aligns across 7 bases. The ends lost 5 bases at V and 1 base at J; junction bases unmatched: 4. The CDR3 totals 14 residues. In germline, CDR1 is SEHNR, CDR2 FQNEAQ (reference sequence). CDR3 amino acids: CASSPWTGNTEAFF. The CDR3 DNA is TGTGCCAGCAGCCCCTGGACAGGGAACACTGAAGCTTTCTTT.

The chain employs TRBV27 and TRBJ1-2; TRBD1 aligns across 9 bases. Germline V gene sequence: CDR1 MNHEY, CDR2 SMNVEV (reference sequence). The ends lost 6 bases at V and 7 bases at J; junction bases unmatched: 6. The CDR3 length is 13 residues. The CDR3: CASRITGGRGYTF. CDR3 in DNA: TGTGCCAGCAGAATTACAGGGGGCCGTGGCTACACCTTC.

The chain employs TRBV7-2 and TRBJ1-1; D is unclear. V was cut by 2 bases and J by 0 bases, with 13 bases left in between. CDR3 length: 16 residues. Germline-derived CDR1 and CDR2 are SGHTA and FQGNSA. This CDR3 reads CASSLTPYGLNTEAFF. CDR3 DNA sequence: TGTGCCAGCAGCTTAACACCTTATGGGTTGAACACTGAAGCTTTCTTT.

V and J are TRBV6-6 and TRBJ2-7; no clear D gene. CDR1 and CDR2 (germline): MNHNY, SVGAGI (reference sequence). V dropped 7 bases and J dropped 0 bases, with 10 bases sitting between them. This CDR3 spans 13 amino acids. CDR3 protein: CASTVGNSYEQYF. CDR3 nucleotides: TGTGCCAGCACCGTAGGGAACTCCTACGAGCAGTACTTC.

The CDR3 sequence: CASSLEAGGRYEQYF. CDR3 in DNA: TGCGCCAGCAGCCTGGAAGCGGGGGGCCGCTACGAGCAGTACTTC. The rearrangement uses TRBV4-1 and TRBJ2-7; 9 bases fit TRBD2. The CDR3 covers 15 residues. Germline loops: CDR1 MGHRA, CDR2 YSYEKL. V was pared by 4 bases and J by 3 bases, with 7 bases of the junction left unmatched.

V is TRBV29-1 and J is TRBJ1-1, with 10 bases that match TRBD1. J was trimmed by 4 bases and V by 6 bases; bases with no gene match: 5. The CDR3 totals 13 residues. Germline values: CDR1 SQVTM, CDR2 ANQGSEA. The DNA for the CDR3 is TGCAGCGTCCTCCGGGACAGGGGCACTGAAGCTTTCTTT. Translation: CSVLRDRGTEAFF.

The rearrangement links TRBV19 to TRBJ1-1, with a weak D call TRBD1 (6 bases). Germline loops: CDR1 LNHDA, CDR2 SQIVND (reference sequence). Trimming pared 7 bases from V and 3 bases from J, leaving 15 bases between. CDR3 length equals 14 residues. Written as DNA, the CDR3 is TGTGCCAGTACCCTAGGGGGAAAGGACACTGAAGCTTTCTTT. Translation gives CASTLGGKDTEAFF.

The J gene is TRBJ2-1, the V gene TRBV4-2; the match to TRBD2 covers 8 bases. Germline V gene sequence: CDR1 LGHNA, CDR2 YNFKEQ. There are 14 residues in the CDR3. The ends lost 3 bases at V and 4 bases at J; junction bases unmatched: 2. For the CDR3, the DNA is TGTGCCAGCAGCCACACTAGCGGTTACAATGAGCAGTTCTTC. This encodes CASSHTSGYNEQFF.

The chain uses TRBV5-1 and TRBJ2-1, with D tentatively TRBD2 (5 bases). V was cut by 0 bases and J by 10 bases, with 23 bases left in between. This CDR3 has 17 amino acids. Germline V CDR1 and CDR2: SGHRS, YFSETQ. The CDR3 sequence is CASSLDALASFPSEQFF. In nucleotides, the CDR3 is TGCGCCAGCAGCTTGGATGCATTAGCGTCCTTTCCTTCGGAGCAGTTCTTC.

This sequence joins TRBV10-3 and TRBJ1-2; the match to TRBD1 covers 10 bases. CDR3 length: 13 amino acids. The V gene's germline CDR1 is ENHRY and CDR2 SYGVKD. Unmatched junction bases numbered 6, after V lost 7 bases and J lost 7 bases. CDR3 DNA sequence: TGTGCCATCAAAGGGACAGGGGACTCTGGCTACACCTTC. It codes for CAIKGTGDSGYTF.

The chain joins TRBV7-2 to TRBJ2-3; the match to TRBD2 covers 10 bases. Germline V lookup: CDR1 SGHTA, CDR2 FQGNSA. Germline trimming cut 5 bases from V and 3 bases from J; bases unmatched to any gene: 11. This CDR3 spans 17 amino acids. The CDR3 coding sequence is TGTGCCAGCAGCCCTATAGCGGGGGGCCTTAAAACAGATACGCAGTATTTT. It is translated as CASSPIAGGLKTDTQYF.

The rearrangement joins TRBV10-3 to TRBJ2-2; tentative D call: TRBD1 (7 bases). This CDR3 has 14 amino acids. CDR1 is ENHRY and CDR2 is SYGVKD in the germline V gene. Between the trimmed V and J ends, which lost 5 bases and 5 bases, there was a span of 12 bases. CDR3 residues: CAISPGGSTGELFF. The CDR3 DNA reads TGTGCCATCAGTCCAGGGGGGTCTACCGGGGAGCTGTTTTTT.

The rearrangement uses TRBV10-2 and TRBJ2-7; D is ambiguous. Germline assignment: CDR1 WSHSY and CDR2 SAAADI. Trimming removed 10 bases at V and 3 bases at J, with 19 bases between. The CDR3 totals 14 residues. The CDR3 DNA reads TGCGCCACCTTTAGACTGGAAGGTAGCTACGAGCAGTACTTC. This translates into CATFRLEGSYEQYF.

CDR3 in amino acids: CASSPDWDSNYYEQYF. The CDR3 nucleotides read TGTGCCAGCAGCCCGGATTGGGACTCGAACTACTACGAGCAGTACTTC. This chain connects TRBV11-1 to TRBJ2-7; D possibly corresponds to TRBD2 (6 bases). The germline V gene encodes CDR1 SGHAT and CDR2 FQDESV (reference sequence). Trimming cost V 5 bases and J 3 bases, with 20 bases left between them. The CDR3 covers 16 residues.